The 30 T cell receptor beta chains presented below share a single source sample, sequenced in a study of shared clonotypes between healthy human individuals. Data came from immunoSEQ multiplex PCR; TCRdb stores just in-frame clones and leaves some out. The sample carries about 1.5 million clones, approximately 98% recorded once. The sample was naive CD4+ T cells sorted from blood. Regarding subset: CD45RA+ positively selected. These receptors were obtained from a man under 40 in good health.

The rearrangement uses TRBV28 and TRBJ2-3; 11 bases match TRBD2. The CDR3 covers 19 residues. The V gene end was trimmed by 3 bases and the J gene end by 0 bases; junction bases not matched to a gene: 11. Germline CDR1 reads MDHEN; CDR2 reads SYDVKM. Written as DNA, the CDR3 is TGTGCCAGCAGTTTTCTGGGACTAGCGGACCCGGGGAGCACAGATACGCAGTATTTT. Its translation is CASSFLGLADPGSTDTQYF.

Here the CDR3 reads CASSLVAGVRTDTQYF. CDR3 nucleotide sequence: TGTGCCAGCAGCTTAGTGGCAGGGGTCCGCACAGATACGCAGTATTTT. J is TRBJ2-3 and V is TRBV11-2; TRBD1 might be the D (6 bases). Trimming cost V 1 base and J 1 base, with 12 bases left between them. CDR3 length: 16 amino acids. CDR1 SGHAT and CDR2 FQNNGV come from the germline V gene.

V and J are TRBV5-1 and TRBJ2-7, with 7 positions matching TRBD2. Looked up from germline, CDR1 is SGHRS and CDR2 is YFSETQ. Losses at the gene ends were 4 bases for V and 2 bases for J; bases not matched to a gene: 6. The CDR3 sequence is 14 residues long. CDR3 nucleotides: TGCGCCAGCAGCACGGCTAGCGGAGCCTACGAGCAGTACTTC. This encodes CASSTASGAYEQYF.

The rearrangement uses TRBV27 and TRBJ1-4, with TRBD1 identical over 8 bases. V shed 5 bases, J shed 13 bases, and the junction held 12 bases outside the gene matches. Germline CDR1 is MNHEY and CDR2 is SMNVEV (reference sequence). The CDR3 extends over 14 amino acids. CDR3 sequence (DNA): TGTGCCAGCAGTACAACGGACAGGGAAAATCTACTGTTTTTT. Translating gives CASSTTDRENLLFF.

CDR3: CASSLDPDRAAFF. The CDR3 DNA sequence: TGCGCCAGCAGCTTGGATCCTGACAGGGCGGCTTTCTTT. The V gene is TRBV5-1, the J gene TRBJ1-1; 7 positions agree with TRBD1. Germline loops: CDR1 SGHRS, CDR2 YFSETQ. The CDR3 consists of 13 residues. V trimming: 0 bases; J trimming: 11 bases; junction bases outside the gene matches: 7.

The chain uses TRBV18 and TRBJ2-5, with D tentatively TRBD1 or TRBD2 (5 bases each). Germline V gives CDR1 KGHSH, CDR2 LQKENI. Deletions cut 8 bases from V and 7 bases from J, with 20 bases between. This CDR3 is built from 14 residues. The CDR3 reads CASGTGVSKGTQYF. The DNA for the CDR3 is TGTGCCAGCGGGACCGGCGTCTCCAAGGGGACCCAGTACTTC.

The table lists this clone with a few counts. The rearrangement uses TRBV6-5 and TRBJ1-2, with D maybe TRBD1 (5 bases). The CDR3 length is 12 residues. V was clipped by 5 bases and J by 8 bases, with 12 bases between them. Germline CDR1 reads MNHEY; CDR2 reads SVGAGI. CDR3: CASSIAGYGYTF. CDR3 nucleotide sequence: TGTGCCAGCAGTATAGCAGGGTACGGCTACACCTTC.

The rearrangement joins TRBV18 to TRBJ2-7; 7 positions agree with TRBD1. V trimming: 3 bases; J trimming: 3 bases; junction bases outside the gene matches: 8. Looked up from germline, CDR1 is KGHSH and CDR2 is LQKENI. This CDR3 has 15 residues. The CDR3 DNA reads TGTGCCAGCTCACCCACCGTCAGGGACAGCTACGAGCAGTACTTC. Translating it yields CASSPTVRDSYEQYF.

This clone was seen just once. This rearrangement joins TRBV2 to TRBJ2-7; 10 bases are shared with TRBD2. CDR3 length: 14 amino acids. The germline V gene encodes CDR1 SNHLY and CDR2 FYNNEI. J gave up 3 bases and V 7 bases, and 6 bases lay outside the gene matches. CDR3: CASKTSGPYYEQYF. CDR3 nucleotide sequence: TGTGCCAGCAAGACTAGCGGGCCGTACTACGAGCAGTACTTC.

V is TRBV7-2 and J is TRBJ2-7; D possibly uses TRBD1 or TRBD2 (5 bases each). Trimming stripped 5 bases from V and 6 bases from J, with 20 bases between. Germline CDR1 is SGHTA and CDR2 is FQGNSA. The CDR3 loop spans 15 amino acids. The CDR3 region is CASSTDPGTSREQYF. DNA of the CDR3: TGTGCCAGCAGCACCGATCCAGGGACCTCGCGCGAGCAGTACTTC.

This chain links TRBV18 with TRBJ2-5, with 13 nucleotides matching TRBD2. The germline gives CDR1 KGHSH, CDR2 LQKENI. The CDR3 length is 15 residues. Losses at the gene ends were 6 bases for V and 5 bases for J; bases not matched to a gene: 6. The CDR3 sequence: CASSQTSGRFETQYF. CDR3 nucleotides: TGTGCCAGCTCCCAGACTAGCGGGAGGTTTGAGACCCAGTACTTC.

This sequence joins TRBV5-6 and TRBJ1-5, with 9 bases matching TRBD1. With V trimmed by 4 bases and J by 7 bases, 9 bases remained unmatched. Germline CDR1 and CDR2: SGHDT and YYEEEE. The CDR3 has 15 amino acids. CDR3 sequence reads: CASSTWDRDLQPQHF. The DNA of the CDR3 is TGTGCCAGCAGCACATGGGACAGGGACTTACAGCCCCAGCATTTT.

The chain has TRBV9 and TRBJ2-2; no definite D call. The CDR3 is 16 residues long. Germline V lookup: CDR1 SGDLS, CDR2 YYNGEE. V shed 6 bases and J shed 7 bases, with 22 bases lying between them. This chain's CDR3 is CASTPSPARPVGELFF. The CDR3 coding sequence is TGTGCCAGCACTCCTAGTCCGGCAAGACCGGTCGGGGAGCTGTTTTTT.

The gene calls are TRBV7-2 and TRBJ2-7; the D is unclear. Trimming took 0 bases from V and 9 from J, leaving 12 bases between them. Germline lookup yields CDR1 SGHTA and CDR2 FQGNSA. There are 13 residues in the CDR3. In nucleotides, the CDR3 is TGTGCCAGCAGCTTAGCGGGGTCTATGGGGCAGTACTTC. It is translated as CASSLAGSMGQYF.

A word on this clone: Additional DNA sequences in this sample encode the identical CDR3. CDR3: CASSLSHTEAFF. The CDR3 region has the DNA TGTGCCAGCAGCTTGTCCCACACTGAAGCTTTCTTT. The chain uses TRBV5-4 and TRBJ1-1; D is uncertain. The length of the CDR3 is 12 residues. V was clipped by 1 base and J by 3 bases, with 4 bases between them. The germline V gene encodes CDR1 SGHNT and CDR2 YYREEE (reference sequence).

This chain connects TRBV4-1 to TRBJ2-7; 7 bases fit TRBD2. This CDR3 is built from 20 residues. V trimming: 1 base; J trimming: 0 bases; junction bases outside the gene matches: 18. Germline-derived CDR1 and CDR2 are MGHRA and YSYEKL. CDR3 sequence reads: CASSQAWLGGGGHSSYEQYF. The CDR3 nucleotides read TGCGCCAGCAGCCAAGCCTGGTTGGGCGGGGGAGGACATTCCTCCTACGAGCAGTACTTC.

The rearrangement uses TRBV28 and TRBJ2-7; D unresolved. Trimming shortened V by 4 bases and J by 2 bases, and 9 bases separated the two germline ends. This CDR3 comprises 13 residues. CDR1 is MDHEN and CDR2 is SYDVKM in the germline V gene. The CDR3 spells CASSSQYPYEQYF. DNA of the CDR3: TGTGCCAGCAGTTCACAGTATCCCTACGAGCAGTACTTC.

This clone was observed a single time. This chain links TRBV11-2 with TRBJ2-7; TRBD2 aligns across 10 bases. The CDR3 consists of 15 residues. J gave up 4 bases and V 5 bases, and 8 bases lay outside the gene matches. Looked up from germline, CDR1 is SGHAT and CDR2 is FQNNGV. This CDR3 is CASSHPSGSSYEQYF. The CDR3 DNA sequence: TGTGCCAGCAGCCACCCTAGCGGGAGTTCGTACGAGCAGTACTTC. The entire variable domain, with the rest obtained from reference TRBV11-2 and TRBJ2-7, is as follows: EAGVAQSPRYKIIEKRQSVAFWCNPISGHATLYWYQQILGQGPKLLIQFQNNGVVDDSQLPKDRFSAERLKGVDSTLKIQPAKLEDSAVYLCASSHPSGSSYEQYFGPGTRLTVT.

The V call is TRBV27, the J call TRBJ2-7, with 10 bases fitting TRBD1. The CDR3 totals 16 residues. The germline gives CDR1 MNHEY, CDR2 SMNVEV (reference sequence). The V and J ends lost 4 bases and 5 bases, in that order; junction bases with no gene match: 11. DNA for the CDR3: TGTGCCAGCAGTTCTCCGGGACAGGGGAGAAGGCACGAGCAGTACTTC. This gives the protein CASSSPGQGRRHEQYF.

The chain's CDR3 is CSVEVLFPGDGNQPQHF. The DNA of the CDR3 is TGCAGCGTTGAAGTTCTTTTTCCAGGGGATGGCAATCAGCCCCAGCATTTT. The chain recombines TRBV29-1 with TRBJ1-5; tentative D call: TRBD1 (6 bases). The CDR3 contains 17 residues. V lost 1 base and J lost 2, with 18 bases in between. The V gene's germline CDR1 is SQVTM and CDR2 ANQGSEA.

This chain connects TRBV19 to TRBJ2-1, with 9 bases that match TRBD2. Per germline, CDR1 LNHDA and CDR2 SQIVND (reference sequence). CDR3 length: 15 amino acids. V trimming: 10 bases; J trimming: 4 bases; junction bases outside the gene matches: 11. The CDR3 region is CATALGGRAYNEQFF. The CDR3 nucleotides read TGTGCCACCGCCTTGGGCGGGAGGGCATACAATGAGCAGTTCTTC.

CDR3: CASSQRVSGNTIYF. DNA of the CDR3: TGTGCCAGCAGCCAACGGGTTTCTGGAAACACCATATATTTT. The chain combines TRBV4-2 with TRBJ1-3; D not certain. The CDR3 is 14 amino acids. Trimming removed 2 bases from V and 1 base from J, with 6 bases in between. Germline CDR1 and CDR2: LGHNA and YNFKEQ.

This chain links TRBV5-1 with TRBJ1-2, with D unresolved. The CDR3 is made up of 13 amino acids. Per germline, CDR1 SGHRS and CDR2 YFSETQ. The V and J ends lost 0 bases and 5 bases respectively, with 8 bases between them. The CDR3 DNA sequence: TGCGCCAGCAGCTTGGGTGGTCCATATGGCTACACCTTC. Protein: CASSLGGPYGYTF.

This chain joins TRBV5-1 and TRBJ2-7; D is unresolved. V was pared by 3 bases and J by 3 bases, with 13 bases between. CDR3 length equals 14 residues. Germline V gene data show CDR1 as SGHRS and CDR2 as YFSETQ. This CDR3 reads CASSSSSYRYEQYF. Here the CDR3 DNA reads TGCGCCAGCAGCTCCTCGTCCTATCGCTACGAGCAGTACTTC.

The gene calls are TRBV5-5 and TRBJ2-1; D possibly uses TRBD1 or TRBD2 (5 bases each). CDR3 length: 13 residues. V dropped 5 bases and J dropped 4 bases, with 10 bases sitting between them. Germline CDR1 is SGHKS and CDR2 is YYEKEE (reference sequence). CDR3 amino acids: CASREGPYNEQFF. The CDR3, as DNA: TGTGCCAGCAGAGAGGGACCATACAATGAGCAGTTCTTC.

The J gene is TRBJ2-3, the V gene TRBV9; no clear D gene. The germline V gene encodes CDR1 SGDLS and CDR2 YYNGEE. Between the trimmed V and J ends, which lost 4 bases and 0 bases, there was a span of 9 bases. The CDR3 is made up of 14 amino acids. The CDR3 spells CASSISLSTDTQYF. CDR3 nucleotide sequence: TGTGCCAGCAGCATCTCCCTTAGCACAGATACGCAGTATTTT. The whole variable domain, filled in from reference TRBV9 and TRBJ2-3, reads DSGVTQTPKHLITATGQRVTLRCSPRSGDLSVYWYQQSLDQGLQFLIQYYNGEERAKGNILERFSAQQFPDLHSELNLSSLELGDSALYFCASSISLSTDTQYFGPGTRLTVL.

The CDR3 here is CASSSSSGLRYNEQFF. CDR3 nucleotides: TGTGCCAGCAGCTCCTCTAGCGGCCTTAGGTACAATGAGCAGTTCTTC. The genes are TRBV11-3 and TRBJ2-1; TRBD2 matches at 7 bases. J was trimmed by 4 bases and V by 4 bases; bases with no gene match: 10. The CDR3 has 16 amino acids. Germline V gene lookup returns CDR1 SGHNT and CDR2 YENEEA.

The CDR3 loop is CASSSGQGPKYEQYF. Here the CDR3 DNA reads TGTGCCAGCAGTTCGGGACAGGGGCCGAAATACGAGCAGTACTTC. This rearrangement joins TRBV6-5 to TRBJ2-7, with 10 positions matching TRBD1. The junction had 7 bases not matched to a gene; V was cut back by 4 bases and J by 4 bases. Germline lookup yields CDR1 MNHEY and CDR2 SVGAGI. CDR3 length: 15 amino acids.

V is TRBV18 and J is TRBJ2-7; possible D gene TRBD2, 7 bases. The germline V and J ends were trimmed by 6 bases and 5 bases, with 14 bases remaining between them. Germline assignment: CDR1 KGHSH and CDR2 LQKENI. The CDR3 covers 13 residues. CDR3 nucleotide sequence: TGTGCCAGCTCCTACCGGGGGGCCCACGAGCAGTACTTC. This translates into CASSYRGAHEQYF. The variable domain in full, completed from reference TRBV18 and TRBJ2-7, reads NAGVMQNPRHLVRRRGQEARLRCSPMKGHSHVYWYRQLPEEGLKFMVYLQKENIIDESGMPKERFSAEFPKEGPSILRIQQVVRGDSAAYFCASSYRGAHEQYFGPGTRLTVT.

The chain combines TRBV7-9 with TRBJ2-7, with 7 bases matching TRBD2. The CDR3 has 16 amino acids. Trimming at V came to 0 bases and at J to 1 base, leaving 6 bases not matched to a gene. CDR1 SEHNR and CDR2 FQNEAQ come from the germline V gene (reference sequence). The CDR3 DNA reads TGTGCCAGCAGCTTAGCGGGGGGGAGGAAGTCCTACGAGCAGTACTTC. Residues: CASSLAGGRKSYEQYF.